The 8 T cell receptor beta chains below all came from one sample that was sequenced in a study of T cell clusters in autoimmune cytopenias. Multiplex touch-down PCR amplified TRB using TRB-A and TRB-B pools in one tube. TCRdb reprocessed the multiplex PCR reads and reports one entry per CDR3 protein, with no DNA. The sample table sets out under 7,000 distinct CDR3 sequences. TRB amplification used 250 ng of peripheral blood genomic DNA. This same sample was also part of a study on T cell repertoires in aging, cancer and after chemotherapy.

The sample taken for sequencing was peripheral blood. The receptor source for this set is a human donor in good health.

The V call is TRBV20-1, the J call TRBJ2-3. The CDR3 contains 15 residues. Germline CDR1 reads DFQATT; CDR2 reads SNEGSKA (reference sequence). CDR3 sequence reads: CSAKLLGASTDTQYF.

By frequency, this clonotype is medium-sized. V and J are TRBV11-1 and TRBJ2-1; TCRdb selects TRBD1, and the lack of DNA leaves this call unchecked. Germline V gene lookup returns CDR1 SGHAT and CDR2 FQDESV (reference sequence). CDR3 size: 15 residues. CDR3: CASSFAGATYNEQFF.

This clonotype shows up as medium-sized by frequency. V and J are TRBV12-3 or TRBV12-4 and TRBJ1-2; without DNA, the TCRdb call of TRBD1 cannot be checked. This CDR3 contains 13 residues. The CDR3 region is CASSFNRGSGYTF.

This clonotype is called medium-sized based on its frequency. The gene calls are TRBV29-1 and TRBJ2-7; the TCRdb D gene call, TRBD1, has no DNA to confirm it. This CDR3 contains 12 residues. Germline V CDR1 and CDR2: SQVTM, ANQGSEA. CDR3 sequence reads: CSGGTGIYEQYF.

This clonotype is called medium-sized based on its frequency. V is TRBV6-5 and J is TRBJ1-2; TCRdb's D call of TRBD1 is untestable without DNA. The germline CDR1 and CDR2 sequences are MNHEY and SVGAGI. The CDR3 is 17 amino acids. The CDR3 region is CASSYSPAGTLNYGYTF.

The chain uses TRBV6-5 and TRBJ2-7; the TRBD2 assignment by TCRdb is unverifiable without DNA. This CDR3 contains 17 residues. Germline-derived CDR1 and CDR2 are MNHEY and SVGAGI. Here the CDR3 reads CASSPMGLAGGWGEQYF.

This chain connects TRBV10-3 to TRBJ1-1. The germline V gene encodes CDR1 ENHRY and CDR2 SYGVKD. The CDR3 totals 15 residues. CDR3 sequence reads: CAISESLAVNTEAFF.

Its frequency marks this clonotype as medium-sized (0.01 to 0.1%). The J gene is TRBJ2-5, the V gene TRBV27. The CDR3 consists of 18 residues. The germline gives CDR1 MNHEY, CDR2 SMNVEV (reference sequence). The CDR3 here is CASSRKPSGSKYQETQYF.